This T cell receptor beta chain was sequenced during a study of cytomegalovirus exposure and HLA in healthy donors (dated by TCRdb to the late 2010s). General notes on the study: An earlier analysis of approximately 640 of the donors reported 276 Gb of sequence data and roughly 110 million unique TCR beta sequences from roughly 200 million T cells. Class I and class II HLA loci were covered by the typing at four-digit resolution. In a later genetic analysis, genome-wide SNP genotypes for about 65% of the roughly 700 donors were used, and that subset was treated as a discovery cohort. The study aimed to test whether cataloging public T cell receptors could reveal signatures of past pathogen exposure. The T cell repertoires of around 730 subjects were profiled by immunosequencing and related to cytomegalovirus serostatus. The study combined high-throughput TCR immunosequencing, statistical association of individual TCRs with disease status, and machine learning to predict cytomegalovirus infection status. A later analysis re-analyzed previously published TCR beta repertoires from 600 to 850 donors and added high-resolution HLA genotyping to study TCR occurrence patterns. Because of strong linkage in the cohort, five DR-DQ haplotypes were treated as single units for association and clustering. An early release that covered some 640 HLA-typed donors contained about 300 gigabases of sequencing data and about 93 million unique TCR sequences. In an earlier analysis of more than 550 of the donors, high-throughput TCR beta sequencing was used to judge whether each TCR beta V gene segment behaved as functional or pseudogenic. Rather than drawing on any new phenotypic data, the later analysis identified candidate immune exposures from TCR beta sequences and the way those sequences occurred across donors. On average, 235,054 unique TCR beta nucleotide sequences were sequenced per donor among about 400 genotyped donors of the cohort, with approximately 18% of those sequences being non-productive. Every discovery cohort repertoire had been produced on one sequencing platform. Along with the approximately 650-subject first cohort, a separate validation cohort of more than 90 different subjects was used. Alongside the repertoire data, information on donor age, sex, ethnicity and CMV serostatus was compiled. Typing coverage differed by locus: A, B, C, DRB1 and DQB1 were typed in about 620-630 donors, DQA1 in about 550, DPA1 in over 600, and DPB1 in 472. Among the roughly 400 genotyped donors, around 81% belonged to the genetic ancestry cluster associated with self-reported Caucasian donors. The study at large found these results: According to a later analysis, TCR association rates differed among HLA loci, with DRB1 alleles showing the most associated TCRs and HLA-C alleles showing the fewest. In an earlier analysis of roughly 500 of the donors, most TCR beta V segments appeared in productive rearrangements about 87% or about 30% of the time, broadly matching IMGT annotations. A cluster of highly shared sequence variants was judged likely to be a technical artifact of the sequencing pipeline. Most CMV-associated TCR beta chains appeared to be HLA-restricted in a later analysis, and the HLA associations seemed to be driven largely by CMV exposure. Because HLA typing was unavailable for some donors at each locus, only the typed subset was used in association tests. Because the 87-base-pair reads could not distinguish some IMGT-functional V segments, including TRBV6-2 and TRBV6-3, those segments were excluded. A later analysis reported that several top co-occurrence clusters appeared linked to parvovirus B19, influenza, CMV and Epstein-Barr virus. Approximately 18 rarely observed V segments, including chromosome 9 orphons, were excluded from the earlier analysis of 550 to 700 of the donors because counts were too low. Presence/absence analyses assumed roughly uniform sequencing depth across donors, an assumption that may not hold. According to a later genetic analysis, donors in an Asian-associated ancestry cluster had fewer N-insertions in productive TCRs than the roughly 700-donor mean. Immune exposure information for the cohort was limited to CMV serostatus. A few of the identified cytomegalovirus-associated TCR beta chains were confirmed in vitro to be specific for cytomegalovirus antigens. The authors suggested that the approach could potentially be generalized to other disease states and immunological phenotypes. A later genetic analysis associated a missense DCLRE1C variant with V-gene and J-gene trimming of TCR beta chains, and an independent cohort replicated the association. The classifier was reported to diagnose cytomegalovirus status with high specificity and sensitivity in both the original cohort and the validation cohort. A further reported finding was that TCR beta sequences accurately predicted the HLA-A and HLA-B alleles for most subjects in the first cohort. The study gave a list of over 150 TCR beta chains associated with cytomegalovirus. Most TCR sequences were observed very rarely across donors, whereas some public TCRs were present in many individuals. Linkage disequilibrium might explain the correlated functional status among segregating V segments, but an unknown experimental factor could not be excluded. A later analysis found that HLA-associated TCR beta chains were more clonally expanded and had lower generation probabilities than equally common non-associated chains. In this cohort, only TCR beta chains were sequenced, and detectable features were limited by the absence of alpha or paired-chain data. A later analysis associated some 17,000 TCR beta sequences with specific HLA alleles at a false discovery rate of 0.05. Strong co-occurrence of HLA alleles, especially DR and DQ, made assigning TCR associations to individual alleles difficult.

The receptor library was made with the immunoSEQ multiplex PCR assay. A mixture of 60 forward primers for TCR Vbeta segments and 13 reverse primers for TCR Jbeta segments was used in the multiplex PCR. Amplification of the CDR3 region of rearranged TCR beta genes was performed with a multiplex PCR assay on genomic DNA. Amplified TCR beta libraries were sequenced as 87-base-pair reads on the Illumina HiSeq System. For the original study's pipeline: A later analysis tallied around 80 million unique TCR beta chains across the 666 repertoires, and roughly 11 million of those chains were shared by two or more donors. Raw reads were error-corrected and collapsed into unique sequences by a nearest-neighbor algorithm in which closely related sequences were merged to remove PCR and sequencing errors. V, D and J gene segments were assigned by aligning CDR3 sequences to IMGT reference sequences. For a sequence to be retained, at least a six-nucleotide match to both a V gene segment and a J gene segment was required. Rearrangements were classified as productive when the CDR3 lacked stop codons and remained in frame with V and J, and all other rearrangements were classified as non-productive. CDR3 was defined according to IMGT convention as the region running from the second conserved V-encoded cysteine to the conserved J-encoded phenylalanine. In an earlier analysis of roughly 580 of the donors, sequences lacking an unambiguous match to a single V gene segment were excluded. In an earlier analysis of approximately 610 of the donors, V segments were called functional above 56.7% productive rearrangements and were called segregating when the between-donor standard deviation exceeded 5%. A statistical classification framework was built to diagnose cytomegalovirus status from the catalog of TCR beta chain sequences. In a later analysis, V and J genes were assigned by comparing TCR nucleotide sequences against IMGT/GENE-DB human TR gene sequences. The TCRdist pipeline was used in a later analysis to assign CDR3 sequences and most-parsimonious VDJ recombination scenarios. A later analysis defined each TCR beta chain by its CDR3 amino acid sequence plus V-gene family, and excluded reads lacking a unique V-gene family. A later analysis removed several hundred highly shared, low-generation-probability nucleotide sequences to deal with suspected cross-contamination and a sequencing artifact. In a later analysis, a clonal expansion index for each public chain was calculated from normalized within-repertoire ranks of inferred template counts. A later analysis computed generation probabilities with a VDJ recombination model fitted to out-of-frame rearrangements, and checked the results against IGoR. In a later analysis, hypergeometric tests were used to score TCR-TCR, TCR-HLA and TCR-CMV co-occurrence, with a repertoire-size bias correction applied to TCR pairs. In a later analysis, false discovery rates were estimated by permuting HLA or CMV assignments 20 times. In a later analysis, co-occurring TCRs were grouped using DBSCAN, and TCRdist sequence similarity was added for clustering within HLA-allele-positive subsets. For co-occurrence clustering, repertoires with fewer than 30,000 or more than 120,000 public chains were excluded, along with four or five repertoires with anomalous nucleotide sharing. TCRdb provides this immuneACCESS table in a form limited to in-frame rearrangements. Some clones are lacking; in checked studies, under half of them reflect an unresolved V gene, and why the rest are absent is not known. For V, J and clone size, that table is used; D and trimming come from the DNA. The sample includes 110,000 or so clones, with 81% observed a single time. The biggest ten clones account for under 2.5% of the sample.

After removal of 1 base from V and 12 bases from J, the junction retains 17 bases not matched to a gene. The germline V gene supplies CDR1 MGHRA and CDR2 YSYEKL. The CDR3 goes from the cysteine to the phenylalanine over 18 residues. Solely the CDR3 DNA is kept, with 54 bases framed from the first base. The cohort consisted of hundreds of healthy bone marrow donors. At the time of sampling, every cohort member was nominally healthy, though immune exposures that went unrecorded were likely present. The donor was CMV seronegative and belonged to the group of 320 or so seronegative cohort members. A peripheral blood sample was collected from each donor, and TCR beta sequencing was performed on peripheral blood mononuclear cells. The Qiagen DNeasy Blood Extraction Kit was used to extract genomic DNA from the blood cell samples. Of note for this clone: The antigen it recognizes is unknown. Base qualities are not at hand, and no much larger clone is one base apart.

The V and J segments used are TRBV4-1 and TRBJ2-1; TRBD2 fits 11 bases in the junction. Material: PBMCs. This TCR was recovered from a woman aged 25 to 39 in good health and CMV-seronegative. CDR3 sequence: CASSQVGVSGRERFGQFF. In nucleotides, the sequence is TGCGCCAGCAGCCAAGTGGGAGTTAGCGGGAGGGAGAGGTTCGGGCAGTTCTTC.